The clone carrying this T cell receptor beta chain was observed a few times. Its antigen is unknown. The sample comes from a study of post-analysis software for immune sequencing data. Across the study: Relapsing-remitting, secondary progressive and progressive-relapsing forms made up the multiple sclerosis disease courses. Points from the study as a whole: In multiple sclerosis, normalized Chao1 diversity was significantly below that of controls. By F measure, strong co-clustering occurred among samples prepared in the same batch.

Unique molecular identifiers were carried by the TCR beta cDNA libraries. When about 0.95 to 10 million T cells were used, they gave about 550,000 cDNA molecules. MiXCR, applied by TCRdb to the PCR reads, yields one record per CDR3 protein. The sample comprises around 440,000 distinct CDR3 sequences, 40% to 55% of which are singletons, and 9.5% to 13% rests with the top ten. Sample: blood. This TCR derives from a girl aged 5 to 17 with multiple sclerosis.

The chain's CDR3 is CAISGLAGGIYEQFF. CDR3 sequence (DNA): TGTGCCATCAGTGGCTTAGCGGGAGGAATTTATGAGCAGTTCTTC. The rearrangement uses TRBV10-3 and TRBJ2-1; 10 nucleotides line up with TRBD2. The length of the CDR3 is 15 residues. Trimming at V came to 4 bases and at J to 8 bases, leaving 8 bases not matched to a gene. Germline CDR1 ENHRY, CDR2 SYGVKD.